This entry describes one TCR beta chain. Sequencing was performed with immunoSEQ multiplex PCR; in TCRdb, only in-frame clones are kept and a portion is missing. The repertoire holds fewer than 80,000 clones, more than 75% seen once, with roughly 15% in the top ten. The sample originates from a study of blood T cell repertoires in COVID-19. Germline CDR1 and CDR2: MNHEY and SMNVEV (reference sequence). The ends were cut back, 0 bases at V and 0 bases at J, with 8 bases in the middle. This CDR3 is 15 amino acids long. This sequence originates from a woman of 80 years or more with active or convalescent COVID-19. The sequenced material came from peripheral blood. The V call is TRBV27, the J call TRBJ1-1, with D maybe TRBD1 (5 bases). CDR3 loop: CASSLSAGMNTEAFF. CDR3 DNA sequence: TGTGCCAGCAGTTTATCTGCAGGGATGAACACTGAAGCTTTCTTT.